These 7 T cell receptor beta chains were sequenced from one sample in a study of human T cells and chemical hapten exposure. A single record per CDR3 protein comes from TCRdb applying MiXCR to the RACE reads. This table holds around 200,000 distinct CDR3 sequences, approximately 29% found once. Stated time point: pre-sensitization, week 0. Treatment given: therapeutic diphenylcyclopropenone sensitization with weekly scalp DPC. The sequences come from whole blood, collected in connection with sensitization to the hapten diphenylcyclopropenone (DPC). The receptors were sampled from a woman in her twenties or thirties with alopecia areata. Some clones in this sample may be carry-over from other donors' samples.

The chain joins TRBV18 to TRBJ1-1, with TRBD1 as a possible D gene (5 bases). This CDR3 comprises 14 residues. Per the germline V gene, CDR1 is KGHSH and CDR2 is LQKENI. Trimming stripped 4 bases from V and 0 bases from J, with 9 bases between. The CDR3 nucleotides are TGTGCCAGCTCACGACAGAGAATGAACACTGAAGCTTTCTTT. Its translation is CASSRQRMNTEAFF.

The rearrangement links TRBV10-3 to TRBJ2-5, with 10 positions matching TRBD1. The V gene's germline CDR1 is ENHRY and CDR2 SYGVKD. The CDR3 loop spans 14 amino acids. V lost 6 bases and J lost 2; bases outside the gene matches: 3. CDR3 sequence reads: CAIRGQGTQETQYF. The CDR3 nucleotides are TGTGCCATCAGGGGACAGGGGACTCAAGAGACCCAGTACTTC.

The V gene is TRBV4-2, the J gene TRBJ2-3; D is possibly TRBD1 or TRBD2 (6 bases each). Germline loops: CDR1 LGHNA, CDR2 YNFKEQ. The CDR3 runs 16 residues. V gave up 1 base and J gave up 6 bases, with 17 bases separating them. The CDR3 reads CASSQGAPGGGDTQYF. In DNA form, the CDR3 reads TGTGCCAGCAGCCAAGGGGCCCCCGGGGGCGGGGATACGCAGTATTTT.

This clonotype was seen more than once but under ten times. The gene calls are TRBV6-1 and TRBJ2-1; TRBD2 agrees at 7 bases. Per germline, CDR1 MNHNS and CDR2 SASEGT. V lost 3 bases and J lost 3; bases outside the gene matches: 8. This CDR3 has 16 amino acids. The DNA for the CDR3 is TGTGCCAGCAGTGAGAGGGCGGGGGTGTACTACAATGAGCAGTTCTTC. Its protein is CASSERAGVYYNEQFF.

CDR3 protein: CSATGANEKLFF. The CDR3 DNA is TGCAGTGCTACCGGGGCTAATGAAAAACTGTTTTTT. The genes are TRBV20-1 and TRBJ1-4; D is undetermined. The CDR3 totals 12 residues. V lost 4 bases to trimming and J lost 3 bases, with 6 bases between them. Germline CDR1 DFQATT, CDR2 SNEGSKA (reference sequence).

This clonotype has only a few counts. This rearrangement joins TRBV7-2 to TRBJ2-4; D perhaps matches TRBD2 (5 bases). In germline, CDR1 is SGHTA, CDR2 FQGNSA. V was pared by 1 base and J by 6 bases, with 13 bases between. The CDR3 has 15 amino acids. The CDR3 coding sequence is TGTGCCAGCAGCTTAGACGGGCTAGCAGGAAACATTCAGTACTTC. Translated, it gives CASSLDGLAGNIQYF.

The chain has TRBV27 and TRBJ1-1, with D unclear. V lost 1 base, J lost 5 bases, and 8 bases lay in between. The CDR3 contains 13 residues. Germline CDR1 is MNHEY and CDR2 is SMNVEV (reference sequence). The CDR3 bases are TGTGCCAGCAGTTTATTTGTGGGGACTGAAGCTTTCTTT. Residues: CASSLFVGTEAFF.